In this sample, the clone carrying this TCR beta chain turned up a few times. This entry belongs to a study of blood T cell repertoires in COVID-19. The wider study: Samples came from the United States, Italy and Spain, spanning acute and convalescent COVID-19. The cDNA or gDNA used as material had been derived from T cells, B-cell-depleted T cells, or PBMCs.

Seattle patients were enrolled during active infection and followed longitudinally. TCRdb keeps only in-frame clones here, not all; method: immunoSEQ multiplex PCR. Of about 190,000 clones listed, approximately 85% were seen once; the top ten hold around 6.9%. The CDR3 is 13 residues long. V lost 0 bases, J lost 6 bases, and 6 bases lay in between. CDR1 is LGHNA, CDR2 YSLEER, per germline. This TCR derives from a man of 80 years or more with COVID-19, enrolled during active disease. Input material: peripheral blood. The rearrangement joins TRBV4-3 to TRBJ1-5; D may be TRBD1 (5 bases). The CDR3, as DNA: TGCGCCAGCAGCCAAGACAGGGTTCAGCCCCAGCATTTT. It codes for CASSQDRVQPQHF.